This TCR beta chain was obtained from a study of blood T cell repertoires in COVID-19. About the study: COVID-19 samples, acute and convalescent, were from the United States, Italy and Spain. The cDNA or gDNA used as material had been derived from T cells, B-cell-depleted T cells, or PBMCs.

J lost 4 bases, V lost 6 bases, and 6 bases had no gene match. Germline V lookup: CDR1 GTSNPN, CDR2 SVGIG (reference sequence). The CDR3 length is 14 residues. How the authors handled the data: The authors estimated nucleated cell counts from reference gene primer amplification. Sequenced by immunoSEQ multiplex PCR; TCRdb stores in-frame clones only, minus some. Clonal size and the V and J genes are those of that table, whereas D and trimming came from the DNA. The sample includes about 140,000 clones, 85% of them seen just once. This clonotype was sampled from a man aged 50-60 years with acute or convalescent COVID-19. What was sequenced was peripheral blood. The rearrangement links TRBV30 to TRBJ2-5; 12 bases map to TRBD2. The CDR3 coding sequence is TGTGCCTGTACGACTAGCGGGGGAGTAGAGACCCAGTACTTC. The encoded protein is CACTTSGGVETQYF.